The following is a T cell receptor beta chain sequence with its context. This clonotype was detected a few times. Its antigen is unknown. The record has no base qualities; no much larger clone is one base away. Preparation of the library involved RACE. Data came from a NextSeq 500. During library preparation, unique molecular identifiers were attached to individual cDNA molecules so that TCRs could be counted quantitatively and reproducibly. From each blood RNA sample, both TCR alpha and TCR beta chains were sequenced. Per the authors' processing: A median of about 87,000 TCRs per sample was observed, with a range of about 23,224 to 690,600. The Decombinator software suite was used to annotate the V, J and CDR3 of the TCR reads. For PS versus PT1 abundance plots, all samples were subsampled to the same number of TCRs (28,000). Expanded TCRs were defined as absent before sensitization and observed at least eight times at the 2-week time point. The public reads were reprocessed in TCRdb via fastp at Q25 and MiXCR, keeping in-frame beta chains. Rows with a matching CDR3 protein are joined into one entry that keeps the most common DNA and genes. These V and J calls derive from TCRdb rather than the authors' analysis. In this sample the table shows 95,000 to 150,000 distinct CDR3 sequences, about 14% of which occur a single time. Around 2.8% of the sample is held by the ten biggest clonotypes.

This entry comes from a study of human T cells and chemical hapten exposure (dated by TCRdb to the early 2020s). General notes on the study: For sensitization, 2% DPC in acetone was applied to a roughly 2 cm by roughly 2 cm area of upper inner arm skin. Patients additionally received weekly therapeutic DPC doses to the scalp throughout the approximately 22-week study period. Patch testing was performed on the upper back with Finn chambers containing 0.01% DPC, and the patch tests were scored after 6 days according to International Contact Dermatitis Research Group standards. The patient cohort, mostly female, included alopecia areata with under or over 50% scalp involvement, alopecia totalis and alopecia universalis. The libraries were sequenced as a pool, and the TCR yield per sample differed mostly because of small variations in library volumes within the pool. This study followed changes in the peripheral blood TCR repertoire in vivo during primary and secondary sensitization of alopecia patients to the hapten diphenylcyclopropenone (DPC). Blood samples were taken from patients before sensitization (week 0) and at 2, 6 and about 24 weeks after DPC sensitization. About 30 alopecia patients provided blood for TCR sequencing at one to four time points (pre-sensitization, 2, 6 and 24 weeks). Paper-wide results and their limitations: Compared with pre-sensitization or healthy control sets, expanded TCRs formed significantly more large CDR3 similarity clusters, which is consistent with antigen-driven responses. A positive correlation was found between the number of PT1 expanded TCRs and patch test score, with significance reached at thresholds 8, 16 and 32 but not 4. All patients had alopecia, a presumed autoimmune disease, so their immune response might differ from that of healthy individuals. After repeated subsampling, the strength of the expansion versus patch-test correlation and the threshold at which it became significant changed. No change with DPC sensitization was found in the number of TCRs above 1 in 1000 frequency, and no evidence of global repertoire structure alterations was found.

This specimen's time point label, interpreted: pre-sensitization, week 0. Interpreted using the paper, the treatment or condition label stands for: therapeutic diphenylcyclopropenone sensitization with weekly scalp DPC. At every patch-test visit, the blood draw took place before the patch test was put on. Patients were eligible if aged 18 to 70, diagnosed with alopecia and judged suitable for DPC therapy, and pregnant patients were excluded. Total RNA was extracted from unfractionated whole blood that had been collected in Tempus Blood RNA tubes. This material consisted of whole blood, taken in connection with sensitization to the hapten diphenylcyclopropenone (DPC). This sequence originates from a young woman with alopecia areata. Some clones in this sample may be carry-over from other donors' samples.

The CDR3 in this case is CASSPTGTAVNTEAFF. The nucleotide sequence reads as follows: TGTGCCAGCTCTCCGACCGGGACAGCAGTCAACACTGAAGCTTTCTTT. The sequence is built from TRBV18 and TRBJ1-1; TRBD1 lines up with 7 middle nucleotides. The V end gives up 6 bases and the J end 2 bases, leaving 12 bases in the junction not matched to a gene. The germline V gene encodes CDR1 KGHSH and CDR2 LQKENI. The CDR3 covers 16 residues, taking in both the cysteine and the phenylalanine. Just CDR3 DNA is preserved here, 48 bases in frame from base 1.